This T cell receptor (beta chain) was identified in a study of beta chain features in type 1 diabetes (dated by TCRdb to 2016 to 2019). Study-wide context: No differences in mean age, gender distribution, total cell number or subset yield were found between patients and healthy donors. A total of some 100,000,000 sorted cells were examined across all samples, and a strong correlation was observed between cell number per subset and RNA yield. Regulatory and stem cell-like memory subsets were obtained from only 8 patients and roughly eight healthy donors, while naive and central memory subsets were obtained from all 30 or so donors. The study compared the TCRB repertoires of sorted circulating CD4+ T cell subsets in recently diagnosed type 1 diabetes patients with those in matched healthy donors.

Overall study results and their limits: At VDJ recombination sites, patients with type 1 diabetes made fewer insertions and deleted more nucleotides, a pattern implying thymic rearrangement abnormalities. Shorter templates might have been favored by PCR, but patient and control samples were amplified and corrected together, so both groups would have been affected equally by any skew. Because cDNA rather than genomic DNA was sequenced, highly expressing activated cells could have been over-represented, although no difference in activation and CD3 levels was found between groups. Naive, central memory and regulatory TCRB repertoires appeared more similar among patients than among healthy donors. A moderate but significant shortening of TCRB CDR3 length was observed in type 1 diabetes patients in all four CD4+ subsets. Because small numbers of individuals were included in the HLA sub-analyses, any influence of HLA type on TCRB rearrangement was left unresolved.

Trimmed from V: 5 bases; trimmed from J: 3 bases; junction bases lacking a gene match: 9. Including the terminal cysteine and phenylalanine, the CDR3 comprises 17 residues. The kept DNA is CDR3 alone, 51 bases in frame from the first base. CDR1 and CDR2 are drawn from the germline V gene (reference sequence): SEHNR, FQNEAQ. The entire amount of isolated RNA was reverse transcribed using the High Capacity cDNA Reverse Transcription Kit, so the sequenced TCRB transcripts were expressed ones. Deep immunoSEQ sequencing was performed on naive, central memory and regulatory T cell samples, with an average of about 3.6 million total reads per sample. Sorted cells were lysed in RLT buffer, and RNA was extracted using DNase-treated RNeasy Micro or Mini kits according to cell number. Each cell subset was processed on its own to prevent cross-contamination, while patient and healthy donor samples were processed together. The immunoSEQ multiplex PCR was used to amplify TCRB sequences from cDNA, yielding 87-bp fragments that span the CDR3 region. Sequencing of the amplicons was done on the Illumina HiSeq platform. Processing in the source paper ran as follows. Synthetic template baselines were used to correct PCR bias computationally, reads within Hamming distance 2 were collapsed, and singletons that could not be merged were discarded. By aligning reads against IMGT, V, D and J genes, CDR3 length, and insertions or deletions at six rearrangement sites were assigned. Within each subset, clonotype counts were normalized to sorted cell number, after which true diversity and Gini coefficients were computed with the tcR R package. The overlap coefficient, calculated on TCRB nucleotide sequences, was used to quantify repertoire sharing. Out-of-frame TCRB sequences from naive cells were analyzed as a proxy for the pre-selection repertoire. Drawn from immuneACCESS, this table holds only the in-frame rearrangements with V and J called that TCRdb kept. Clones are partly lost; checked studies trace under half to an unresolved V gene and leave the rest unexplained. The V and J calls and clone size come from that table; D and trimming were worked out from the DNA. This sample has roughly 610,000 clones in its table, and about a sixth of those were observed once. The ten largest clones represent about 0.097% of the sample.

From each donor, a single peripheral blood sample of roughly 0.11 L on average was drawn into heparinised tubes. A BD FACSAria II was used to sort naive, central memory, regulatory and stem cell-like memory CD4+ T cells with a panel that included CD45RO, CCR7, CD25, CD127, CD95 and CD27. All sorted populations exceeded 98% purity. Right away, PBMCs were isolated by Lymphoprep density gradient centrifugation and were stained directly, with no culture step. Samples were stained and sorted in pairs, with one healthy donor and one patient per experiment, so that batch effects were minimized. This clone has only a few counts. Its specific antigen is unknown. No much larger clonotype is one base removed from it; base qualities were not supplied.

The sample consisted of naive CD4+ T cells from blood. This specimen's cell subset or site label, interpreted: true naive CD4+ T cells. The chain is assembled from TRBV7-9 and TRBJ1-5; TRBD1 fits 11 bases in the junction. This TCR came from a man between 18 and 35 years old in good health. Here is the DNA: TGTGCCAGCAGCACGACCGGGACAGGGGGGCTCAATCAGCCCCAGCATTTT. This encodes CASSTTGTGGLNQPQHF.